A selection of T cell receptor beta chains follows, all from one sample in a study of T cell repertoires in cytomegalovirus infection. One entry per CDR3 protein, called by TCRdb with MiXCR from the reads. The data hold 400,000 or so distinct CDR3 sequences, with approximately 18% observed a single time. Source material: PBMCs. Receptors originate from a human donor in good health (CMV status not recorded). Some clones in this sample may be carry-over from other donors' samples. CDR3s leave out the opening cysteine and the closing phenylalanine or tryptophan. D genes are given only for firm matches. Clone sizes are given selectively: once, few, many, or a class where the clone is expanded.

ASSQDRQGVELF,TRBV4-1,few,TRBJ1-4,TRBD1
ASGLMTGTSKETQY,TRBV12-5,many,TRBJ2-5,TRBD2
ATSSGLDGDTDTQY,TRBV15,.,TRBJ2-3,.
SVPGHLNTEAF,TRBV29-1,.,TRBJ1-1,.
SARLAEGEQY,TRBV20-1,.,TRBJ2-7,TRBD2
ASSEGRGTEAF,TRBV6-4,many,TRBJ1-1,.
ASSEGRERNIQY,TRBV2,few,TRBJ2-4,TRBD2
SARDIAGAHGYT,TRBV20-1,few,TRBJ1-2,.
ASSTGTLIGSSYNSPLH,TRBV7-8,many,TRBJ1-6,.
ASSGTGINYGYT,TRBV6-1,few,TRBJ1-2,TRBD1
ASSEGPKDSPLH,TRBV2,many,TRBJ1-6,.
ASSPNSNEQF,TRBV7-2,many,TRBJ2-1,.
SARDRGPPRYEQY,TRBV20-1,few,TRBJ2-7,TRBD1
ASSSTGGRGTIY,TRBV7-2,many,TRBJ1-3,TRBD1
ASSFKQGAGDYEQY,TRBV7-9,.,TRBJ2-7,.
ASSPGPVPSTGELF,TRBV6-4,.,TRBJ2-2,.
ASSQDLEETQY,TRBV14,many,TRBJ2-5,.
ASSGARPGDSPLH,TRBV25-1,many,TRBJ1-6,.
ASSYDFRGETQY,TRBV6-5,many,TRBJ2-5,.
ASSKGVPGAGNTIY,TRBV4-1,.,TRBJ1-3,.
ASSLSVQTGRIQY,TRBV7-2,many,TRBJ2-4,.
ASSPWTGVSTDTQY,TRBV7-9,.,TRBJ2-3,TRBD1
ASSQEGNTGELF,TRBV7-2,many,TRBJ2-2,.
ASSGRGRGEKLF,TRBV7-2,.,TRBJ1-4,.
ASSTDRGLYEQY,TRBV12-3/TRBV12-4,.,TRBJ2-7,TRBD1
SASHGASSGTDTQY,TRBV20-1,.,TRBJ2-3,.
ASSQLRGLIQY,TRBV6-2/TRBV6-3,many,TRBJ2-4,.
ATSDTLTGNTGELF,TRBV24-1,few,TRBJ2-2,.
ASSLRDRAIEKLF,TRBV28,.,TRBJ1-4,TRBD1
ATRGGGTQY,TRBV12-3/TRBV12-4,few,TRBJ2-3,TRBD2
ASSQDRTGSRGETQY,TRBV4-3,many,TRBJ2-5,TRBD1
ASSLARTSGGVWY,TRBV7-2,many,TRBJ2-3,TRBD2
AWSVVFQVTGELF,TRBV30,few,TRBJ2-2,.
SAVTPRGRETQY,TRBV20-1,.,TRBJ2-5,.
DSSYNRRIEQF,TRBV6-1,.,TRBJ2-1,.
ASSLKVGLFGAQY,TRBV7-2,many,TRBJ2-5,.
ASSFGGRSYEQF,TRBV7-2,few,TRBJ2-1,TRBD2
ASSKSGGALETQY,TRBV13,.,TRBJ2-5,TRBD2